Sequencing of this TCR beta chain was carried out in a study of cytomegalovirus exposure and HLA in healthy donors. Study-wide background: Of the donors genotyped, approximately 410 in all, over 80% fell in the Caucasian-associated ancestry cluster. Findings of the study overall: Highly shared sequence variants in one cluster were likely a sequencing artifact. Presence/absence analyses rested on an assumption that sequencing depth was roughly uniform across donors. Later analysis associated a missense DCLRE1C variant with TCR beta V- and J-gene trimming.

The PCR had 60 Vbeta and 13 Jbeta primers. Only in-frame clones appear in the TCRdb table, and some are missing; sequencing was by immunoSEQ multiplex PCR. Here the sample spans roughly 100,000 clones, over 80% being singletons. Germline V lookup: CDR1 SGHRS, CDR2 YFSETQ. The CDR3 totals 18 residues. V shed 0 bases, J shed 4 bases, and the junction held 8 bases outside the gene matches. About this clone: As yet, its antigen is unknown.

The genes are TRBV5-1 and TRBJ2-2; 11 bases line up with TRBD2. Sequenced input: PBMCs. The clonotype was recovered from a man aged 30 to 45 in good health and CMV-seropositive. CDR3 sequence: CASSLAGSGGAGTGELFF. Here the CDR3 DNA reads TGCGCCAGCAGCTTGGCCGGTAGCGGGGGGGCCGGCACCGGGGAGCTGTTTTTT.